Presented here are 20 T cell receptor beta chains from one specimen sequenced in a study of blood T cell repertoires in COVID-19. Method: immunoSEQ multiplex PCR; TCRdb's copy keeps in-frame clones and lacks some. The sample records about 200,000 clones, 81% being singletons. The sample consisted of peripheral blood. These receptors were taken from an elderly woman with acute or convalescent COVID-19.

The V call is TRBV28, the J call TRBJ1-2, with TRBD1 identical over 7 bases. The CDR3 extends over 16 amino acids. J gave up 4 bases and V 2 bases, and 10 bases lay outside the gene matches. The germline gives CDR1 MDHEN, CDR2 SYDVKM. CDR3 coding DNA: TGTGCCAGCAGTTTAGGGGCAGGGGGTTCGCGCTATGGCTACACCTTC. This translates into CASSLGAGGSRYGYTF.

This clone was recorded once. The CDR3 region is CASSQEDRPSSYNSPLHF. The DNA of the CDR3 is TGTGCCAGCAGCCAAGAGGACAGACCGAGCTCCTATAATTCACCCCTCCACTTT. This chain links TRBV3-1 (or the pseudogene TRBV3-2) with TRBJ1-6; a possible D gene is TRBD1 (6 bases). There are 18 residues in the CDR3. V lost 0 bases to trimming and J lost 0 bases, with 12 bases between them. Germline CDR1 LGHDT, CDR2 YNNKEL (reference sequence).

The chain carries TRBV7-3 and TRBJ2-3; 13 bases agree with TRBD2. This CDR3 region has 20 residues. CDR1 SGHTA and CDR2 FQGTGA come from the germline V gene. Losses at the gene ends were 5 bases for V and 0 bases for J; bases not matched to a gene: 14. DNA of the CDR3: TGTGCCAGCAGCACCATACCGGGACTAGCGGGATTCGAGAGCACAGATACGCAGTATTTT. It translates to CASSTIPGLAGFESTDTQYF.

V usage is TRBV7-9 and J usage is TRBJ1-4, with 11 bases that match TRBD1. Germline V CDR1 and CDR2: SEHNR, FQNEAQ (reference sequence). This CDR3 comprises 16 residues. Trimming cost V 5 bases and J 7 bases; bases outside gene matches: 9. The CDR3 region has the DNA TGTGCCAGCAGCAGGGACAGGGGGACCATTGGTGAAAAACTGTTTTTT. Translation: CASSRDRGTIGEKLFF. Full variable domain (missing parts from reference TRBV7-9 and TRBJ1-4): DTGVSQNPRHKITKRGQNVTFRCDPISEHNRLYWYRQTLGQGPEFLTYFQNEAQLEKSRLLSDRFSAERPKGSFSTLEIQRTEQGDSAMYLCASSRDRGTIGEKLFFGSGTQLSVL.

This rearrangement joins TRBV11-2 to TRBJ2-6; TRBD2 matches at 12 bases. V trimming: 6 bases; J trimming: 2 bases; junction bases outside the gene matches: 11. The germline gives CDR1 SGHAT, CDR2 FQNNGV. There are 19 residues in the CDR3. CDR3 DNA: TGTGCCAGCAGTATTCTAGCGGGGGGGCTCGTCACTGGGGCCAACGTCCTGACTTTC. This sequence encodes CASSILAGGLVTGANVLTF.

V gene TRBV2 combines with J gene TRBJ1-6; D gene unclear. The CDR3 runs 13 residues. Trimming cost V 6 bases and J 8 bases, with 11 bases left between them. CDR1 and CDR2 (germline): SNHLY, FYNNEI. The CDR3 DNA sequence: TGTGCCAGCAGGTCCAATGCGGATTCACCCCTCCACTTT. Amino acids: CASRSNADSPLHF.

This clone was counted a few times. The chain couples TRBV6-5 to TRBJ1-1, with D uncertain. Per the germline V gene, CDR1 is MNHEY and CDR2 is SVGAGI. The CDR3 contains 15 residues. Trimming removed 0 bases at V and 2 bases at J, with 10 bases between. The CDR3 bases are TGTGCCAGCAGTTACTCTGTCGGTAGAAACACTGAAGCTTTCTTT. Translated, it gives CASSYSVGRNTEAFF.

The chain combines TRBV19 with TRBJ2-4; D not resolved. The CDR3 has 11 residues. V lost 3 bases, J lost 8 bases, and 5 bases lay in between. CDR1 LNHDA and CDR2 SQIVND come from the germline V gene (reference sequence). For the CDR3, the DNA is TGTGCCAGTAGTATCCGAGACATTCAGTACTTC. Protein sequence: CASSIRDIQYF.

The J gene is TRBJ1-1, the V gene TRBV5-1; D is ambiguous. The germline gives CDR1 SGHRS, CDR2 YFSETQ. V was clipped by 3 bases and J by 2 bases, with 11 bases between them. This CDR3 has 14 amino acids. The CDR3 DNA follows: TGCGCCAGCAGCTGGGCCGGAGGCAACACTGAAGCTTTCTTT. Translation gives CASSWAGGNTEAFF. Full variable domain (remainder filled in from reference TRBV5-1 and TRBJ1-1): KAGVTQTPRYLIKTRGQQVTLSCSPISGHRSVSWYQQTPGQGLQFLFEYFSETQRNKGNFPGRFSGRQFSNSRSEMNVSTLELGDSALYLCASSWAGGNTEAFFGQGTRLTVV.

V is TRBV19 and J is TRBJ2-2; 7 nucleotides agree with TRBD1. V was pared by 8 bases and J by 8 bases, with 8 bases of the junction left unmatched. The germline V gene has CDR1 LNHDA and CDR2 SQIVND (reference sequence). The CDR3 runs 13 residues. The CDR3 loop reads CASLTGVAGELFF. DNA for the CDR3: TGTGCCAGTCTTACAGGGGTTGCAGGGGAGCTGTTTTTT.

The genes are TRBV21-1 and TRBJ2-5; TRBD2, the table's D call, was not compared with the DNA. TRBV21-1 is annotated as a pseudogene. This CDR3 is 19 amino acids long. The CDR3 here is CASNQEILNLWETSETQYF. CDR3 nucleotide sequence: TGTGCCAGCAATCAAGAGATATTGAATCTGTGGGAGACCTCCGAGACCCAGTACTTC.

This chain links TRBV29-1 with TRBJ2-5, with D possibly being TRBD1 (6 bases). The germline V and J ends were trimmed by 0 bases and 2 bases, with 13 bases remaining between them. This CDR3 region has 15 residues. Germline values: CDR1 SQVTM, CDR2 ANQGSEA. The CDR3 sequence: CSVEDKIRGQETQYF. CDR3 coding DNA: TGCAGCGTTGAAGATAAGATCAGGGGTCAAGAGACCCAGTACTTC.

The chain recombines TRBV15 with TRBJ1-1; D remains ambiguous. Trimming took 5 bases from V and 3 from J, leaving 10 bases between them. The CDR3 runs to 13 residues. In germline, CDR1 is LNHNV, CDR2 YYDKDF (reference sequence). The CDR3 sequence: CATSWESYTEAFF. CDR3 coding DNA: TGTGCCACCAGCTGGGAGAGTTACACTGAAGCTTTCTTT.

Concerning this clone itself: An end of the junction differs from the germline gene, which may be a read error. The V and J genes are TRBV24-1 and TRBJ2-1; D perhaps matches TRBD2 (6 bases). Germline assignment: CDR1 KGHDR and CDR2 SFDVKD. The CDR3 runs to 18 residues. The CDR3 reads CATSDPPSKAGSHNEQFF. The CDR3 DNA reads as TGTGCCACCAGTGATCCACCTTCGAAAGCGGGCTCCCACAATGAGCAGTTCTTC.

The V gene is TRBV6-5, the J gene TRBJ1-4; 9 bases map to TRBD1. Per germline, CDR1 MNHEY and CDR2 SVGAGI. This CDR3 has 15 amino acids. Trimming took 6 bases from V and 4 from J; bases not matched to a gene: 6. CDR3 sequence: CASSRGQGFNEKLFF. The DNA for the CDR3 is TGTGCCAGCAGCCGTGGACAGGGGTTTAATGAAAAACTGTTTTTT.

V usage is TRBV28 and J usage is TRBJ1-2, with D perhaps TRBD1 (5 bases). The V gene lost 6 bases and the J gene lost 8 bases, with 13 bases spanning the gap. Looked up from germline, CDR1 is MDHEN and CDR2 is SYDVKM. The CDR3 covers 12 residues. The CDR3 is CASSVGGVGYTF. CDR3 sequence (DNA): TGTGCCAGCAGCGTGGGAGGGGTAGGCTACACCTTC.

This clone was seen a few times. The chain joins TRBV5-4 to TRBJ1-1, with no clear D. Trimming took off 4 bases at V and 3 bases at J, with 7 bases between the two ends. Per the germline V gene, CDR1 is SGHNT and CDR2 is YYREEE (reference sequence). CDR3 length: 12 residues. The CDR3 sequence: CASSPRDTEAFF. CDR3 in DNA: TGTGCCAGCAGCCCCCGGGACACTGAAGCTTTCTTT.

The chain uses TRBV19 and TRBJ2-7; no clear D. The V gene's germline CDR1 is LNHDA and CDR2 SQIVND (reference sequence). The ends were cut back, 0 bases at V and 2 bases at J, with 8 bases in the middle. The CDR3 has 14 amino acids. The CDR3 loop is CASSIDGGTYEQYF. CDR3 coding DNA: TGTGCCAGTAGTATAGACGGCGGCACCTACGAGCAGTACTTC.

This clone was seen a handful of times. This chain uses TRBV12-3 or TRBV12-4 with TRBJ1-4; D not certain. V was clipped by 7 bases and J by 7 bases, with 13 bases between them. This CDR3 has 13 residues. The CDR3 region has the DNA TGTGCCAGCAATCCTTCGGGGAGTGAAAAACTGTTTTTT. This sequence encodes CASNPSGSEKLFF.

This clone was seen a single time. V gene TRBV27 combines with J gene TRBJ1-5; a weak D match, TRBD1 (5 bases). Trimming left V 7 bases short and J 4 bases short, with 14 bases between. This CDR3 is built from 14 residues. Germline values: CDR1 MNHEY, CDR2 SMNVEV (reference sequence). In nucleotides, the CDR3 is TGTGCCAGCATCCCCGGGGGTGCTAATCAGCCCCAGCATTTT. Its protein product is CASIPGGANQPQHF.